A selection of T cell receptor beta chains follows, all from one sample in a study of blood T cell repertoires in COVID-19. The repertoire was sequenced with immunoSEQ multiplex PCR; TCRdb's copy has only in-frame clones and lacks some. Of approximately 450,000 clones listed, approximately 90% are singletons. Sequenced: PBMCs or T cells enriched from blood (not recorded which). The source of these receptors is a man younger than 40 who had recovered from COVID-19. CDR3s leave out the opening cysteine and the closing phenylalanine or tryptophan. Size tells how often a clone was seen (once, few, many) or the class of an expanded clone, and some rows leave it out.

TRBJ2-5 TRBV19 - 13 ASSPGVSGVETQY
TRBJ1-1 TRBV5-1 - 12 ASSGTGEDTEAF
TRBJ2-1 TRBV19 - 12 ASSPTSGRAFKF
TRBJ2-1 TRBV19 - 15 ASSTGLAGPGGDEQF
TRBJ1-2 TRBV19 - 12 ASSIAGEDYGYT
TRBJ1-6 TRBV11-1 - 11 ASSTGYNSPLH
TRBJ2-5 TRBV5-1 once 14 ASSLEASGRQETQY
TRBJ1-1 TRBV5-6 - 11 ASSLTGHTEAF
TRBJ1-3 TRBV7-2 - 15 ASSLAGQGLFGNTIY
TRBJ1-5 TRBV10-3 - 10 AISGGRGPQH
TRBJ1-3 TRBV3-1/TRBV3-2 - 13 ASSQGTGRGNTIY
TRBJ1-2 TRBV5-8 - 13 ASSLAGGASYGYT
TRBJ2-3 TRBV5-1 - 12 ASSNGHGTDTQY
TRBJ2-7 TRBV7-9 - 11 ASSSSGSYEQY
TRBJ2-3 TRBV5-1 - 14 ASSWQGESSTDTQY
TRBJ2-7 TRBV3-1/TRBV3-2 - 14 ASSQGTSGRVYEQY
TRBJ2-7 TRBV11-2 once 13 ASSLAAGVGYEQY
TRBJ1-1 TRBV28 - 11 APEDRMNTEAF
TRBJ2-5 TRBV24-1 few 14 ATSDPGQWDVETQY
TRBJ2-4 TRBV6-6 - 13 ASSYSGVAKNIQY
TRBJ2-7 TRBV4-1 - 13 ASSQRTSATYEQY
TRBJ1-5 TRBV28 - 10 ASSFMTRPQH
TRBJ1-1 TRBV18 - 15 ASSPQVAGSGRTEAF
TRBJ2-1 TRBV10-3 - 12 AISSGTVYNEQF
TRBJ2-1 TRBV28 - 12 ASGTSGGGNEQF
TRBJ2-5 TRBV7-6 once 13 ASSPGLYLEETQY
TRBJ2-3 TRBV30 - 13 AWSVRQARASTQY
TRBJ1-2 TRBV20-1 - 8 SADYYGYT
TRBJ1-2 TRBV5-5 - 12 ASSLGTPNYGYT
TRBJ2-2 TRBV18 - 14 ASSPFQGADTGELF
TRBJ2-7 TRBV18 - 14 ASSPPGRSASYEQY
TRBJ1-1 TRBV5-5 once 12 ASSLGRGNTEAF
TRBJ2-1 TRBV28 - 13 ASSLPMRERGEQF
TRBJ2-1 TRBV5-1 - 13 ARGGRASSYNEQF
TRBJ2-7 TRBV7-9 - 14 ASSLSGGLADYEQY
TRBJ1-3 TRBV28 - 11 ASSKPSGNTIY
TRBJ2-2 TRBV28 - 9 ASYTTGELF
TRBJ1-2 TRBV5-1 - 11 ASSEQDRSGYT
TRBJ2-2 TRBV5-1 - 15 ASSWESSGENTGELF
TRBJ2-1 TRBV7-9 - 15 ASSEDRLAGSGNEQF
TRBJ1-2 TRBV4-1 few 11 ASSQKTVYGYT
TRBJ2-7 TRBV7-7 - 15 ASSRRAAAGEDYEQY
TRBJ1-5 TRBV7-8 - 9 ASSNPGPQH
TRBJ2-1 TRBV10-1 - 12 ASSDPGQGIVQF
TRBJ1-1 TRBV5-6 - 13 ASSPTGPANTEAF
TRBJ1-2 TRBV19 - 12 ASSIQATNYGYT